The clone carrying this T cell receptor beta chain was recorded once. What it binds is not known. The repertoire was sequenced with immunoSEQ multiplex PCR; TCRdb's copy has only in-frame clones and lacks some. Here the sample spans around 67,000 clones, approximately 80% being singletons. The sample originates from a study of vaccination effects on CD4 cells after COVID-19. Study-level points and caveats: Healthy vaccinees had only 1 of 255 vaccine-induced clones cross-react with common cold coronaviruses.

Sequencing followed a ViraFEST assay step that expanded antigen-specific CD4+ T cells with viral peptide pools. The culture ran for roughly ten days before CD4+ T cells were isolated. Each participant received a vaccine that was either BNT162b2 or mRNA-1273, given as two doses. None of these healthy vaccinees had been infected with SARS-CoV-2 before vaccination. Cultivation was performed at a few million PBMC per well with about 9.6 IU/ml IL-2 and 10 ug/ml peptides added. The source material was CD4+ T cells from PBMCs cultured with HCoV-229E spike peptides, sampled after COVID-19 vaccination. The TCR was taken from a human donor who received a COVID-19 vaccine.

CDR3: CATSEPTGASYNEQFF. In nucleotides, the CDR3 is TGTGCCACCAGTGAACCGACAGGGGCCTCCTACAATGAGCAGTTCTTC. V and J are TRBV24-1 and TRBJ2-1; 8 nucleotides match TRBD1. Germline loops: CDR1 KGHDR, CDR2 SFDVKD. The CDR3 consists of 16 residues. The J segment lost 0 bases and the V segment lost 4 bases, leaving 4 bases of the junction unmatched.